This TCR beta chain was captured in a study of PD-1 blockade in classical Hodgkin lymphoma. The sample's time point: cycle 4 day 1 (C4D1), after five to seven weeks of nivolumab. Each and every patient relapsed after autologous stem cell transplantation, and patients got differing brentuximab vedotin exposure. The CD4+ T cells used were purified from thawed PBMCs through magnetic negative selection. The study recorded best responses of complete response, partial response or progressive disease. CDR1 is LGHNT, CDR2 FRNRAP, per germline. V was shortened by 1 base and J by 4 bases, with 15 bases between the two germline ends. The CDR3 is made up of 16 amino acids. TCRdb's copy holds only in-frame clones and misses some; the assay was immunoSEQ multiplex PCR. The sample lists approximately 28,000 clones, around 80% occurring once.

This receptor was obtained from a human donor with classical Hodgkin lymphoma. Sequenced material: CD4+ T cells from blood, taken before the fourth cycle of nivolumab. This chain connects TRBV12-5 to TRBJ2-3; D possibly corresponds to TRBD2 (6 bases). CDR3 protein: CASGLGAAGKSDTQYF. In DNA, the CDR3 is TGTGCTAGTGGTTTGGGGGCCGCGGGAAAGTCAGATACGCAGTATTTT.